The 8 T cell receptor beta chains listed next were all sequenced from one sample in a study of tumor-infiltrating lymphocytes in oesophageal squamous cell carcinoma. TCRdb re-called the PCR reads through MiXCR, storing one row per CDR3 protein. Of about 20,000 distinct CDR3 sequences listed, 39% are singletons. The sequenced sample was esophageal tumor tissue. Receptor source: a male donor with esophageal squamous cell carcinoma.

This clonotype has at least ten counts. V gene TRBV12-3 or TRBV12-4 combines with J gene TRBJ2-7, with TRBD1 identical over 8 bases. V shed 6 bases and J 5 bases; nucleotides not matched to a gene: 6. The CDR3 spans 13 residues. Here the CDR3 reads CASSRTGSHEQYF. CDR3 nucleotides: TGTGCCAGCAGCAGGACAGGGTCCCACGAGCAGTACTTC.

The CDR3 DNA is TGTGCCAGCAGTACACCCCCCTCCACCGGGGAGCTGTTTTTT. Its protein is CASSTPPSTGELFF. V gene TRBV28 combines with J gene TRBJ2-2; D is uncertain. Germline loops: CDR1 MDHEN, CDR2 SYDVKM. CDR3 length: 14 residues. V was cut by 5 bases and J by 4 bases, with 11 bases left in between.

This clonotype qualifies as medium-sized. The chain combines TRBV12-3 or TRBV12-4 with TRBJ2-3, with 7 bases matching TRBD2. With 3 bases clipped from V and 3 bases from J, the junction kept 18 bases outside the gene matches. The CDR3 runs 19 residues. CDR3 bases: TGTGCCAGCAGTTTTACCCTCGGGGAGGCGGGAGTACTAACAGATACGCAGTATTTT. Translated: CASSFTLGEAGVLTDTQYF.

The CDR3 DNA follows: TGTGCCAGCAGTTCCGCGACTAGCAGACCCCTCTACGAGCAGTACTTC. Its translation: CASSSATSRPLYEQYF. This rearrangement joins TRBV28 to TRBJ2-4; the match to TRBD2 covers 7 bases. The better agreement between TRBJ2-7 and the DNA end casts doubt on the J call. The CDR3 is made up of 16 amino acids. The germline V gene encodes CDR1 MDHEN and CDR2 SYDVKM.

In this sample, this clonotype turned up once. This chain joins TRBV23-1 and TRBJ2-3, with TRBD1 as a possible D gene (5 bases). TRBJ2-7 matches the DNA end more closely, so the J call is doubtful. TRBV23-1 is an open reading frame, and its role is uncertain. The CDR3 runs 13 residues. The CDR3, as DNA: TGCGCCAGCAGTCAATACAGGATCGGCGAGCAGTACTTC. It is translated as CASSQYRIGEQYF.

The chain is built from TRBV11-2 and TRBJ2-2, with D possibly TRBD1 on 5 matching bases. Germline CDR1 SGHAT, CDR2 FQNNGV. This CDR3 is 15 amino acids long. Trimming took 6 bases from V and 0 from J, leaving 11 bases between them. The CDR3 bases are TGTGCCAGCAGACCTGACAGAGCGAACACCGGGGAGCTGTTTTTT. Translated, it gives CASRPDRANTGELFF.

V gene TRBV7-2 combines with J gene TRBJ2-3; 7 bases line up with TRBD2. The germline V gene encodes CDR1 SGHTA and CDR2 FQGNSA. Trimming took 1 base from V and 6 from J; bases not matched to a gene: 4. This CDR3 has 14 residues. The CDR3 DNA sequence: TGTGCCAGCAGCTTAGTTCGGGGAGGGGATACGCAGTATTTT. It specifies CASSLVRGGDTQYF.

For this clonotype: It may be a read error: a sequence one base away is much more abundant. V is TRBV28 and J is TRBJ2-1; D remains unclear. Per germline, CDR1 MDHEN and CDR2 SYDVKM. Trimming removed 3 bases from V and 10 bases from J, with 10 bases in between. CDR3 length equals 12 residues. CDR3 DNA sequence: TGTGCCAGCAGTTTCCCGACCTACGAGCAGTTCTTC. Translating it yields CASSFPTYEQFF.